This TCR beta chain was sequenced during a study of blood T cell repertoires in COVID-19. Study summary: Acute and convalescent COVID-19 specimens originated in the United States, Italy and Spain. The cDNA or gDNA used as material had been derived from T cells, B-cell-depleted T cells, or PBMCs.

The germline V gene encodes CDR1 MDHEN and CDR2 SYDVKM. The CDR3 sequence is 16 residues long. Between the trimmed V and J ends, which lost 6 bases and 0 bases, there was a span of 17 bases. Under the authors' procedure: Amplification from reference gene primers served as the basis for estimated nucleated cell counts. Clones were read by immunoSEQ multiplex PCR, and TCRdb kept only the in-frame ones, dropping some. V and J calls plus clone size are reproduced from that table; the DNA served to infer D and trimming. The sample includes 70,000 to 95,000 clones, around 80% of them seen just once. This clonotype was sampled from a human donor in a cohort sampled during active COVID-19. The chain recombines TRBV28 with TRBJ1-2; D may be TRBD1 (6 bases). The source material was peripheral blood. CDR3: CASRSIRGAPNYGYTF. DNA of the CDR3: TGTGCCAGCAGATCAATCCGGGGGGCCCCTAACTATGGCTACACCTTC.